These 27 T cell receptor beta chains share one sample of origin, sequenced in a study of metastatic and nonmetastatic thyroid tumors. The entire patient cohort was treatment-naive prior to thyroid surgery. TCRdb re-clonotyped the PCR reads through MiXCR. In the table there are tens of thousands of clones, around 25% of which are singletons. The sequenced material came from blood. These receptors all stem from a female donor with papillary thyroid cancer or a benign thyroid nodule (not recorded which). Some clones in this sample may be carry-over from other donors' samples.

By share of the sample, this clone is medium-sized. The chain joins TRBV28 to TRBJ2-7, with no clear D. This CDR3 is built from 11 residues. CDR1 is MDHEN and CDR2 is SYDVKM in the germline V gene. The V end lost 5 bases, the J end lost 0 bases, and 2 bases lay between the germline ends. The CDR3 reads CASSASYEQYF. CDR3 nucleotide sequence: TGTGCCAGCAGTGCCTCCTACGAGCAGTACTTC.

This clone appeared many times. V and J are TRBV6-5 and TRBJ1-5; D not certain. The germline V and J ends were trimmed by 0 bases and 5 bases, with 5 bases remaining between them. The CDR3 contains 13 residues. In germline, CDR1 is MNHEY, CDR2 SVGAGI. The CDR3 region is CASSYSSYQPQHF. CDR3 DNA sequence: TGTGCCAGCAGTTACTCATCCTATCAGCCCCAGCATTTT.

This clone was counted at least ten times. This chain links TRBV4-3 with TRBJ1-2, with 7 bases that match TRBD1. V gave up 3 bases and J gave up 5 bases; unmatched junction bases: 12. This CDR3 region has 16 residues. CDR1 and CDR2 from the germline V gene are LGHNA and YSLEER. The CDR3 sequence: CASSQSITGQVYGYTF. The CDR3 coding sequence is TGCGCCAGCAGCCAGTCAATAACAGGACAGGTTTATGGCTACACCTTC.

In its sample, this clone was seen many times. The CDR3 DNA reads TGTGCCAGCAGCGTAGGGGTAGGGGCTGAGAGCAATGAGCAGTTCTTC. This gives the protein CASSVGVGAESNEQFF. V usage is TRBV9 and J usage is TRBJ2-1; D may be TRBD1 (5 bases). Germline CDR1 reads SGDLS; CDR2 reads YYNGEE. Between the trimmed V and J ends, which lost 0 bases and 6 bases, there was a span of 16 bases. The CDR3 covers 16 residues.

The chain combines TRBV18 with TRBJ2-7; D is ambiguous. V lost 3 bases to trimming and J lost 7 bases, with 13 bases between them. The CDR3 is 13 residues long. Germline-derived CDR1 and CDR2 are KGHSH and LQKENI. CDR3 sequence reads: CASSPGTGWEQYF. The CDR3 DNA is TGTGCCAGCTCACCCGGCACTGGATGGGAGCAGTACTTC.

In its sample, this clone was seen a few times. V and J are TRBV28 and TRBJ2-7; D remains ambiguous. The CDR3 has 11 amino acids. Germline values: CDR1 MDHEN, CDR2 SYDVKM. Trimming shortened V by 3 bases and J by 3 bases, and 3 bases separated the two germline ends. CDR3 amino acids: CASSFYYEQYF. CDR3 coding DNA: TGTGCCAGCAGTTTTTACTACGAGCAGTACTTC. Combining the CDR3 with reference TRBV28 and TRBJ2-7 gives the whole variable domain DVKVTQSSRYLVKRTGEKVFLECVQDMDHENMFWYRQDPGLGLRLIYFSYDVKMKEKGDIPEGYSVSREKKERFSLILESASTNQTSMYLCASSFYYEQYFGPGTRLTVT.

In regard to this clone: A junction end diverges from the germline sequence, so it may reflect a read error. The gene calls are TRBV7-2 and TRBJ2-1, with a weak D call TRBD2 (6 bases). CDR3 size: 16 residues. CDR1 and CDR2 (germline): SGHTA, FQGNSA. CDR3 loop: CARSLGGGLNLNEQFF. The CDR3, as DNA: TGTGCCCGCAGCTTAGGTGGCGGACTAAACTTGAATGAGCAGTTCTTC.

This clone has only a few counts. In nucleotides, the CDR3 is TGCAGCGTTGAGACAGGGGGCTATGGCTACACCTTC. Translation: CSVETGGYGYTF. The chain is built from TRBV29-1 and TRBJ1-2; 9 bases map to TRBD1. Per germline, CDR1 SQVTM and CDR2 ANQGSEA. The CDR3 extends over 12 amino acids. J was trimmed by 4 bases and V by 3 bases; bases with no gene match: 0.

This clone was seen at least ten times. V usage is TRBV24-1 and J usage is TRBJ1-5; 11 positions match TRBD1. The CDR3 contains 15 residues. With V trimmed by 6 bases and J by 5 bases, 5 bases remained unmatched. Germline assignment: CDR1 KGHDR and CDR2 SFDVKD. Written as DNA, the CDR3 is TGTGCCACCAGTCGGACAGGGGGCTGGGATCAGCCCCAGCATTTT. Its protein product is CATSRTGGWDQPQHF.

This clone was observed many times. This chain uses TRBV6-5 with TRBJ1-2; possible D gene TRBD1, 5 bases. CDR1 and CDR2 (germline): MNHEY, SVGAGI. There are 16 residues in the CDR3. V shed 0 bases and J shed 2 bases, with 13 bases lying between them. CDR3 DNA: TGTGCCAGCAGTTACTCGGGGGGACGGAAGAACTATGGCTACACCTTC. Its protein is CASSYSGGRKNYGYTF.

V usage is TRBV7-6 and J usage is TRBJ2-1; the match to TRBD2 covers 13 bases. The CDR3 extends over 17 amino acids. The J segment lost 5 bases and the V segment lost 4 bases, leaving 8 bases of the junction unmatched. In germline, CDR1 is SGHVS, CDR2 FNYEAQ. The CDR3 loop is CASSSRRTSGGHNEQFF. As DNA, the CDR3 is TGTGCCAGCAGCTCCCGTCGGACTAGCGGGGGACACAATGAGCAGTTCTTC.

This clone occurred many times. J is TRBJ2-1 and V is TRBV7-9; weak D call: TRBD2 (6 bases). CDR1 and CDR2 from the germline V gene are SEHNR and FQNEAQ (reference sequence). The CDR3 loop spans 15 amino acids. The V end lost 4 bases, the J end lost 0 bases, and 10 bases lay between the germline ends. The DNA for the CDR3 is TGTGCCAGCAGCTCGTACGGGAGCTCCTACAATGAGCAGTTCTTC. Protein: CASSSYGSSYNEQFF.

This clone was picked up many times. This chain links TRBV5-1 with TRBJ2-7, with 7 bases matching TRBD2. With V trimmed by 6 bases and J by 4 bases, 7 bases remained unmatched. The CDR3 length is 13 residues. Per the germline V gene, CDR1 is SGHRS and CDR2 is YFSETQ. For the CDR3, the DNA is TGCGCCAGCACCTACACCGGGGGGTACGAGCAGTACTTC. It yields the protein CASTYTGGYEQYF. The complete variable domain, with remaining parts taken from reference TRBV5-1 and TRBJ2-7, reads KAGVTQTPRYLIKTRGQQVTLSCSPISGHRSVSWYQQTPGQGLQFLFEYFSETQRNKGNFPGRFSGRQFSNSRSEMNVSTLELGDSALYLCASTYTGGYEQYFGPGTRLTVT.

About this clone: This may be a read error, as it is one base from a much larger clone. The chain joins TRBV27 to TRBJ2-1; D is unresolved. The CDR3 length is 14 residues. Germline V gene lookup returns CDR1 MNHEY and CDR2 SMNVEV (reference sequence). The CDR3 nucleotides are TGTGCCAGCAGTCCGTGTGGAACCTACAATGAGCAGCTCTTC. Protein: CASSPCGTYNEQLF.

The V call is TRBV7-2, the J call TRBJ2-1; D is possibly TRBD1 (5 bases). Germline values: CDR1 SGHTA, CDR2 FQGNSA. Trimming took off 2 bases at V and 5 bases at J, with 10 bases between the two ends. The CDR3 has 14 amino acids. The CDR3 DNA is TGTGCCAGCAGCTTACCGACAGATGACAATGAGCAGTTCTTC. Its protein product is CASSLPTDDNEQFF.

This clone turned up a few times. The V call is TRBV2, the J call TRBJ1-5, with D perhaps matching TRBD1 (5 bases). V dropped 6 bases and J dropped 4 bases, with 10 bases sitting between them. This CDR3 comprises 13 residues. Per germline, CDR1 SNHLY and CDR2 FYNNEI. The CDR3 DNA follows: TGTGCCAGCAGATCGGGGGTAAATCAGCCCCAGCATTTT. Its protein product is CASRSGVNQPQHF.

The chain combines TRBV15 with TRBJ2-2; TRBD2 aligns across 8 bases. This CDR3 is built from 14 residues. Germline loops: CDR1 LNHNV, CDR2 YYDKDF (reference sequence). V shed 3 bases and J 6 bases; nucleotides not matched to a gene: 3. The CDR3, as DNA: TGTGCCACCAGCAGTACGACTAGCGCCGGGGAGCTGTTTTTT. It codes for CATSSTTSAGELFF.

In its sample, this clone was seen many times. The chain joins TRBV7-2 to TRBJ2-3; D remains ambiguous. From germline, CDR1 is SGHTA and CDR2 FQGNSA. The CDR3 covers 13 residues. The germline V and J ends were trimmed by 1 base and 11 bases, with 13 bases remaining between them. CDR3 nucleotides: TGTGCCAGCAGCTTAGGCCGTGGGGTGGGGCAGTATTTT. Translated: CASSLGRGVGQYF.

This clone was observed at least ten times. V usage is TRBV5-1 and J usage is TRBJ1-1, with D hard to call. V shed 0 bases and J shed 2 bases, with 11 bases lying between them. Germline lookup yields CDR1 SGHRS and CDR2 YFSETQ. The CDR3 loop spans 15 amino acids. This CDR3 is CASSLAGRPNTEAFF. CDR3 sequence (DNA): TGCGCCAGCAGCTTGGCCGGGAGACCTAACACTGAAGCTTTCTTT. The complete variable domain, with remaining parts taken from reference TRBV5-1 and TRBJ1-1, reads KAGVTQTPRYLIKTRGQQVTLSCSPISGHRSVSWYQQTPGQGLQFLFEYFSETQRNKGNFPGRFSGRQFSNSRSEMNVSTLELGDSALYLCASSLAGRPNTEAFFGQGTRLTVV.

This clone was seen repeatedly, ten times or more. V and J are TRBV6-5 and TRBJ1-2, with D uncertain. The CDR3 is made up of 16 amino acids. Trimming cost V 2 bases and J 7 bases, with 20 bases left between them. Germline CDR1 and CDR2: MNHEY and SVGAGI. Here the CDR3 reads CASSYGPWMGPLGYTF. DNA for the CDR3: TGTGCCAGCAGTTACGGGCCTTGGATGGGCCCACTTGGCTACACCTTC.

This clone was seen only a few times. At one end, the junction sequence differs from germline, possibly due to a read error. The genes are TRBV6-2 or TRBV6-3 and TRBJ2-3; tentative D call: TRBD1 (5 bases). Germline V lookup: CDR1 MNHEY, CDR2 SVGEGT. The CDR3 sequence is 13 residues long. The CDR3 spells CASRTSGLYTQYF. Here the CDR3 DNA reads TGTGCCAGCAGGACCTCAGGGTTGTATACGCAATATTTT.

This clone appeared once. The gene calls are TRBV3-1 and TRBJ2-7, with 14 bases lining up with TRBD2. This CDR3 spans 14 amino acids. CDR1 LGHDT and CDR2 YNNKEL come from the germline V gene (reference sequence). V lost 4 bases, J lost 12 bases, and 8 bases stayed unmatched. The CDR3 spells CASSPGLAGVSLYF. The CDR3 region has the DNA TGTGCCAGCAGCCCGGGACTAGCGGGAGTCAGTCTGTACTTC.

This clone was recorded at least ten times. The chain has TRBV5-1 and TRBJ2-1, with a weak D call TRBD2 (7 bases). Germline V gives CDR1 SGHRS, CDR2 YFSETQ. This CDR3 is built from 17 residues. The V and J ends lost 0 bases and 5 bases respectively, with 18 bases between them. CDR3 nucleotides: TGCGCCAGCAGCTTGGCTTATTTGGGAGGGGGTCACAATGAGCAGTTCTTC. It encodes CASSLAYLGGGHNEQFF.

A word on this clone: Compared with germline, one end of the junction differs, possibly owing to a read error. The rearrangement joins TRBV4-2 to TRBJ2-7; a weak D match, TRBD2 (7 bases). CDR3 length: 13 amino acids. The germline V gene has CDR1 LGHNA and CDR2 YNFKEQ. The DNA of the CDR3 is TGTGCCAGAAGCCTGGTAGGGGGGGGTGAGCAGTACTTC. This translates into CARSLVGGGEQYF.

This clone appeared a few times. This chain uses TRBV12-3 or TRBV12-4 with TRBJ2-7; 13 positions match TRBD2. V dropped 4 bases and J dropped 5; count of bases not matched to a gene: 5. The CDR3 has 15 residues. The CDR3 DNA reads TGTGCCAGCAGTTCCGGGACTAGCGGGATCGACGAGCAGTACTTC. This encodes CASSSGTSGIDEQYF.

The rearrangement links TRBV5-1 to TRBJ1-1; D is uncertain. Trimming cost V 0 bases and J 0 bases, with 12 bases left between them. From germline, CDR1 is SGHRS and CDR2 YFSETQ. The CDR3 has 16 amino acids. Here the CDR3 DNA reads TGCGCCAGCAGCTTGGGGGTCTTCACCATGAACACTGAAGCTTTCTTT. Translating gives CASSLGVFTMNTEAFF.

By its share, this clone is medium-sized. The chain is built from TRBV6-1 and TRBJ2-7; TRBD1 agrees at 10 bases. The CDR3 is 15 amino acids. J was trimmed by 5 bases and V by 4 bases; bases with no gene match: 8. The germline V gene has CDR1 MNHNS and CDR2 SASEGT. CDR3 sequence: CASSAGTGEIHEQYF. The CDR3 DNA reads as TGTGCCAGCAGTGCAGGGACAGGGGAGATCCACGAGCAGTACTTC.